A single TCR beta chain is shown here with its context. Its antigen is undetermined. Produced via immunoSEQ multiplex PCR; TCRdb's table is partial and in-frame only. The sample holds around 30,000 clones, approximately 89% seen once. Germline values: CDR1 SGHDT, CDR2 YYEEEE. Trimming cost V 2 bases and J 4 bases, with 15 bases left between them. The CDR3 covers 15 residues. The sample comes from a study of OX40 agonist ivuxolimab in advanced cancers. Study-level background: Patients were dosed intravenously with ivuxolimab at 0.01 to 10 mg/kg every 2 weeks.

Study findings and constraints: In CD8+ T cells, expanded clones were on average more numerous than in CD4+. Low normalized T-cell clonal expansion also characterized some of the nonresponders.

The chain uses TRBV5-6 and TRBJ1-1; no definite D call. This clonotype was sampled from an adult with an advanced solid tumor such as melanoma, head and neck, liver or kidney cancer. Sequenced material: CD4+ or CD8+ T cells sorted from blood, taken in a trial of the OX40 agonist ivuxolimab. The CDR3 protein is CASSFYPGASTEAFF. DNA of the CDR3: TGTGCCAGCAGCTTTTATCCGGGAGCGAGCACTGAAGCTTTCTTT.